This TCR beta chain was captured by sequencing in a study of CD8 T cells in ankylosing spondylitis. Overall study findings and caveats: Reported data indicate significant enrichment of disease-linked clones within matched ankylosing spondylitis synovial fluid.

This clonotype was picked up a small number of times. Its matching antigen is unknown. In TCRdb, the 5' RACE reads were re-called with MiXCR into one record per CDR3 protein. The sample yields 240,000 or so distinct CDR3 sequences, around 10% seen once. V shed 8 bases and J shed 0 bases, with 10 bases lying between them. The CDR3 covers 14 residues. The germline gives CDR1 LGHDT, CDR2 YNNKEL (reference sequence). The sequenced material came from blood, either unsorted or a sorted T cell fraction (not recorded which). V is TRBV3-1 and J is TRBJ2-2; D is possibly TRBD1 (5 bases). This TCR derives from a male donor with ankylosing spondylitis or in good health (not recorded which). The CDR3 nucleotides read TGTGCCAGCGGGGCGGATGCGAACACCGGGGAGCTGTTTTTT. Residues: CASGADANTGELFF. The variable domain in full, completed from reference TRBV3-1 and TRBJ2-2, reads DTAVSQTPKYLVTQMGNDKSIKCEQNLGHDTMYWYKQDSKKFLKIMFSYNNKELIINETVPNRFSPKSPDKAHLNLHINSLELGDSAVYFCASGADANTGELFFGEGSRLTVL.